Shown below are 15 T cell receptor beta chains from a single sample sequenced in a study of blood T cell repertoires in COVID-19. Here immunoSEQ multiplex PCR was the method, and the copy in TCRdb shows in-frame clones only, minus some. Among 250,000 to 400,000 clones listed, roughly 90% were seen once. The sequenced sample consisted of peripheral blood. The receptors were gathered from a woman in her thirties with COVID-19, enrolled during active disease.

This chain joins TRBV19 and TRBJ2-3; perhaps TRBD1 as D (6 bases). Germline V gene data show CDR1 as LNHDA and CDR2 as SQIVND (reference sequence). V shed 4 bases and J shed 1 base, with 15 bases lying between them. The CDR3 is 16 residues long. Written as DNA, the CDR3 is TGTGCCAGTAGTAACCCCGGGACATCCCGCACAGATACGCAGTATTTT. Protein sequence: CASSNPGTSRTDTQYF. Full variable domain (missing parts from reference TRBV19 and TRBJ2-3): DGGITQSPKYLFRKEGQNVTLSCEQNLNHDAMYWYRQDPGQGLRLIYYSQIVNDFQKGDIAEGYSVSREKKESFPLTVTSAQKNPTAFYLCASSNPGTSRTDTQYFGPGTRLTVL.

This sequence joins TRBV5-1 and TRBJ1-1, with a possible D match to TRBD1 (5 bases). Germline CDR1 is SGHRS and CDR2 is YFSETQ. There are 15 residues in the CDR3. V lost 0 bases, J lost 4 bases, and 13 bases lay in between. CDR3 sequence reads: CASSLGTSKGTEAFF. CDR3 DNA: TGCGCCAGCAGCTTGGGGACATCCAAGGGCACTGAAGCTTTCTTT. The full variable domain, completed using reference TRBV5-1 and TRBJ1-1, is KAGVTQTPRYLIKTRGQQVTLSCSPISGHRSVSWYQQTPGQGLQFLFEYFSETQRNKGNFPGRFSGRQFSNSRSEMNVSTLELGDSALYLCASSLGTSKGTEAFFGQGTRLTVV.

This clone was detected only once. Within the sample, other DNA sequences also encode this same CDR3. The chain combines TRBV28 with TRBJ1-3, with 7 positions matching TRBD1. CDR3 length: 14 residues. Trimming took 2 bases from V and 4 from J; bases not matched to a gene: 2. Germline V CDR1 and CDR2: MDHEN, SYDVKM. The DNA for the CDR3 is TGTGCCAGCAGTTTACCGGGACAGGGAAACACCATATATTTT. Translated: CASSLPGQGNTIYF.

This clone was detected only once. The chain joins TRBV19 to TRBJ1-2, with 9 nucleotides matching TRBD1. Trimming at V came to 5 bases and at J to 1 base, leaving 11 bases not matched to a gene. The CDR3 sequence is 17 residues long. The V gene's germline CDR1 is LNHDA and CDR2 SQIVND (reference sequence). The CDR3 loop reads CASSLTGGTQINYGYTF. The CDR3 DNA follows: TGTGCCAGTAGTCTAACAGGGGGCACTCAAATTAACTATGGCTACACCTTC.

The chain has TRBV25-1 and TRBJ2-1; maybe TRBD2 (6 bases). The germline gives CDR1 MGHDK, CDR2 SYGVNS. This CDR3 spans 16 amino acids. Trimming shortened V by 6 bases and J by 0 bases, and 15 bases separated the two germline ends. The CDR3 protein is CASSPLDGSSYNEQFF. CDR3 DNA: TGTGCCAGCAGCCCCCTGGACGGGAGCTCCTACAATGAGCAGTTCTTC.

The chain is built from TRBV7-9 and TRBJ2-1, with a tentative D call TRBD1 (6 bases). CDR1 SEHNR and CDR2 FQNEAQ come from the germline V gene (reference sequence). The V end lost 5 bases, the J end lost 4 bases, and 15 bases lay between the germline ends. The CDR3 is 15 residues long. CDR3 bases: TGTGCCAGCAGCCATGACAGGTCAGGGTACAATGAGCAGTTCTTC. Translation: CASSHDRSGYNEQFF.

The CDR3 DNA is TGTGCCAGCAGCTTTGGCGCCCCGGGACAGGTTTACACCGGGGAGCTGTTTTTT. Translated, it gives CASSFGAPGQVYTGELFF. The chain combines TRBV5-4 with TRBJ2-2; 8 bases fit TRBD1. CDR1 is SGHNT and CDR2 is YYREEE in the germline V gene (reference sequence). With 2 bases clipped from V and 3 bases from J, the junction kept 12 bases outside the gene matches. The CDR3 has 18 amino acids.

In DNA, the CDR3 is TGTGCTAGTGGCAAGCTCCCAGGATTGAACACTGAAGCTTTCTTT. The encoded protein is CASGKLPGLNTEAFF. The chain employs TRBV12-5 and TRBJ1-1; D call uncertain. The ends were cut back, 6 bases at V and 0 bases at J, with 14 bases in the middle. The CDR3 totals 15 residues. Per germline, CDR1 LGHNT and CDR2 FRNRAP.

The chain has TRBV15 and TRBJ2-3; 8 bases map to TRBD1. Germline CDR1 is LNHNV and CDR2 is YYDKDF (reference sequence). V was pared by 1 base and J by 3 bases, with 3 bases of the junction left unmatched. The CDR3 extends over 15 amino acids. The CDR3 here is CATSRVTGDTDTQYF. The CDR3 nucleotides read TGTGCCACCAGCAGAGTGACAGGGGATACAGATACGCAGTATTTT.

The rearrangement joins TRBV28 to TRBJ1-4, with TRBD1 matching 9 bases. Germline CDR1 is MDHEN and CDR2 is SYDVKM. V trimming: 6 bases; J trimming: 8 bases; junction bases outside the gene matches: 7. CDR3 length: 14 residues. CDR3 DNA: TGTGCCAGCAGCCCCCCCGGACAGGGGGAAAAACTGTTTTTT. Translation: CASSPPGQGEKLFF.

The chain joins TRBV11-3 to TRBJ2-3; 7 bases fit TRBD1. Germline CDR1 is SGHNT and CDR2 is YENEEA. This CDR3 contains 12 residues. V lost 5 bases to trimming and J lost 10 bases; unmatched junction nucleotides: 6. Written as DNA, the CDR3 is TGTGCCAGCAGCCAACAGGGGCGCCCGCAGTATTTT. Protein: CASSQQGRPQYF.

This clone was seen a few times. The chain links TRBV19 to TRBJ1-2, with D possibly TRBD1 on 6 matching bases. This CDR3 is 15 amino acids long. V was cut by 5 bases and J by 4 bases, with 17 bases left in between. Germline-derived CDR1 and CDR2 are LNHDA and SQIVND (reference sequence). CDR3 protein: CASSPHGGEGYGYTF. In nucleotides, the CDR3 is TGTGCCAGTAGTCCACATGGGGGCGAGGGCTATGGCTACACCTTC.

The chain uses TRBV7-9 and TRBJ2-6; 11 nucleotides align to TRBD1. J lost 4 bases, V lost 2 bases, and 10 bases had no gene match. The CDR3 runs 19 residues. The germline V gene encodes CDR1 SEHNR and CDR2 FQNEAQ (reference sequence). The CDR3 region has the DNA TGTGCCAGCAGCTTATTCCCGCCGGACAGGGGGCCAGGGGCCAACGTCCTGACTTTC. This encodes CASSLFPPDRGPGANVLTF. The full variable domain, with the rest looked up from reference TRBV7-9 and TRBJ2-6, is DTGVSQNPRHKITKRGQNVTFRCDPISEHNRLYWYRQTLGQGPEFLTYFQNEAQLEKSRLLSDRFSAERPKGSFSTLEIQRTEQGDSAMYLCASSLFPPDRGPGANVLTFGAGSRLTVL.

The V gene is TRBV5-6, the J gene TRBJ2-1; 8 positions agree with TRBD2. Germline V gives CDR1 SGHDT, CDR2 YYEEEE. Losses at the gene ends were 2 bases for V and 5 bases for J; bases not matched to a gene: 3. This CDR3 spans 14 amino acids. This CDR3 is CASSLMGLDNEQFF. The CDR3 DNA reads as TGTGCCAGCAGCTTAATGGGACTAGACAATGAGCAGTTCTTC.

V usage is TRBV10-3 and J usage is TRBJ2-2; D might be TRBD2 (6 bases). The CDR3 is 17 amino acids. The ends were cut back, 4 bases at V and 4 bases at J, with 19 bases in the middle. CDR1 ENHRY and CDR2 SYGVKD come from the germline V gene. DNA for the CDR3: TGTGCCATCAGTGTTACACTAGCCGAGACTACCACCGGGGAGCTGTTTTTT. It codes for CAISVTLAETTTGELFF.